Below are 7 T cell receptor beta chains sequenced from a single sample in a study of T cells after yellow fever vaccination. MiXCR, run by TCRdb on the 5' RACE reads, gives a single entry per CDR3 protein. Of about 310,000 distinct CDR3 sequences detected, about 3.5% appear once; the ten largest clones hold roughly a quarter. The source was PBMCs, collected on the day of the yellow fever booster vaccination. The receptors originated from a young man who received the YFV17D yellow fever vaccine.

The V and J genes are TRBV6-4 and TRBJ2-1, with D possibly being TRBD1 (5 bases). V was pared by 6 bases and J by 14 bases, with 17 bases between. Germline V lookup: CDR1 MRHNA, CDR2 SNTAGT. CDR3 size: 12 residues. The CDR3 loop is CASRTDSRMEFF. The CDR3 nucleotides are TGTGCCAGCAGGACAGACAGCCGCATGGAGTTCTTC.

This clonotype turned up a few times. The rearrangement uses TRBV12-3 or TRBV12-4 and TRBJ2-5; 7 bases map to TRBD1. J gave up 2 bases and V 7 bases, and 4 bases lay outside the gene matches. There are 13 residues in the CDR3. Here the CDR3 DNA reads TGTGCCAGCACATGGGGACAGCAAGAGACCCAGTACTTC. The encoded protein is CASTWGQQETQYF.

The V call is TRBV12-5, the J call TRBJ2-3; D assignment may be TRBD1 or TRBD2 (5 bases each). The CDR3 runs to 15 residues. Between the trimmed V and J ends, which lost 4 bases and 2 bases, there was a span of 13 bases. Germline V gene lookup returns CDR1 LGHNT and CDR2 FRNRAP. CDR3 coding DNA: TGTGCTAGTGGTTCCTGGGACGTTGCCACAGATACGCAGTATTTT. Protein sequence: CASGSWDVATDTQYF.

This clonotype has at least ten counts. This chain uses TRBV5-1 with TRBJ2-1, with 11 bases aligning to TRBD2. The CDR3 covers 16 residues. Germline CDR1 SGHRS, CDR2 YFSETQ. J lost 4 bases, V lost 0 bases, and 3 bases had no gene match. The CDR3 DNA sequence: TGCGCCAGCAGCTTGGGGCTAGCGGGGGGTTACAATGAGCAGTTCTTC. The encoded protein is CASSLGLAGGYNEQFF. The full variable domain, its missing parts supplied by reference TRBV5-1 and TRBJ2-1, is KAGVTQTPRYLIKTRGQQVTLSCSPISGHRSVSWYQQTPGQGLQFLFEYFSETQRNKGNFPGRFSGRQFSNSRSEMNVSTLELGDSALYLCASSLGLAGGYNEQFFGPGTRLTVL.

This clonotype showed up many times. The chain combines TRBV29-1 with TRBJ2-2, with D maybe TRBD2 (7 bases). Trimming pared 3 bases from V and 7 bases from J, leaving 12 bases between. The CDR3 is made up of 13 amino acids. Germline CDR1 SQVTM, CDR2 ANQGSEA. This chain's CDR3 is CSVDRGGNGELFF. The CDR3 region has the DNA TGCAGCGTTGATAGGGGGGGCAACGGGGAGCTGTTTTTT.

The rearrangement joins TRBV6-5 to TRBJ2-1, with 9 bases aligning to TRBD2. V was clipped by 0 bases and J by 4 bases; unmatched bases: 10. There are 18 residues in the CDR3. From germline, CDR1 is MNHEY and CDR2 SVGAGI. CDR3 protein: CASSYSIGGGGAYNEQFF. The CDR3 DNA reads TGTGCCAGCAGTTACTCGATCGGAGGCGGGGGGGCTTACAATGAGCAGTTCTTC.

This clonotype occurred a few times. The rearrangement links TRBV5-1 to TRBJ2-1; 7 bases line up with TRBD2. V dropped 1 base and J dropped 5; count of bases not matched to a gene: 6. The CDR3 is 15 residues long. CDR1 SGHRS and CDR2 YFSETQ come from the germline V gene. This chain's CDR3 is CASSLTGGFNNEQFF. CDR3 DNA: TGCGCCAGCAGCTTGACGGGGGGTTTCAACAATGAGCAGTTCTTC.